This TCR beta chain appears in the sequencing data of a study of post-analysis software for immune sequencing data. Study-wide context: Included among the disease courses, which were recorded for the cohort, were relapsing-remitting, secondary progressive and progressive-relapsing multiple sclerosis. The study's findings and limits: TRBV5-6, TRBV5-1 and TRBV20-1 were among a handful of TRBV segments more frequent in patients than controls.

This clonotype occurred a few times. Its target is unknown. The authors incorporated unique molecular identifiers into the TCR beta cDNA libraries. Using its own MiXCR run on the PCR reads, TCRdb lists one record per CDR3 protein. The sample yields 600,000 to 700,000 distinct CDR3 sequences, approximately 59% seen once. The CDR3 consists of 14 residues. With 3 bases removed from V and 4 bases from J, the gap between germline ends came to 15 bases. Per germline, CDR1 SQVTM and CDR2 ANQGSEA. The clonotype originates from a girl aged 2 to 10 with multiple sclerosis. Sample: blood. The V and J genes are TRBV29-1 and TRBJ2-5, with D tentatively TRBD1 (6 bases). Here the CDR3 DNA reads TGCAGCGTTGAGCAGGGGTGGACAAGAGAGACCCAGTACTTC. Encoded protein: CSVEQGWTRETQYF.